This TCR beta chain was captured by sequencing in a study of T-cell memory formation after mild COVID-19. This clonotype occurred a few times. The antigen is undetermined. The V gene lost 1 base and the J gene lost 0 bases, with 10 bases spanning the gap. The CDR3 contains 16 residues. Using constant-segment primers, 5'RACE produced TCR alpha and TCR beta cDNA libraries carrying sample barcodes and UMIs. One entry per CDR3 protein results from TCRdb running MiXCR on the 5' RACE reads. The sample records approximately 490,000 distinct CDR3 sequences, roughly 20% being singletons. Regarding the study as a whole: Contracting CD4+ clones sat mainly in CM and EM; CD8+ in EMRA.

The TCR originated in an adult woman who had mild COVID-19 (a few samples of this study predate the infection). Cell type and time point are not known. What was sequenced was PBMCs or a T cell subset sorted from them (not recorded which). The J gene is TRBJ1-3, the V gene TRBV12-3 or TRBV12-4; no clear D. CDR3 loop: CASSLGGPFSGNTIYF. Here the CDR3 DNA reads TGTGCCAGCAGTTTAGGAGGGCCGTTCTCTGGAAACACCATATATTTT.